This note documents a single T cell receptor (beta chain) sequence. The antigen is unknown. The data are from a study of cytomegalovirus exposure and HLA in healthy donors. Study-level results: Per a later analysis, HLA-associated TCR beta chains showed more clonal expansion than other, equally common TCR beta chains. Researchers reported that a few CMV-associated chains were confirmed in vitro as CMV antigen-specific.

The V gene lost 2 bases and the J gene lost 3 bases, with 12 bases spanning the gap. Germline loops: CDR1 MNHEY, CDR2 SVGAGI. The CDR3 covers 15 residues. 60 Vbeta and 13 Jbeta primers were used in PCR. TCRdb keeps only in-frame clones here, not all; method: immunoSEQ multiplex PCR. This table lists 150,000 or so clones. Material for sequencing was PBMCs. This clonotype was obtained from a woman aged 50 to 60 in good health and CMV-seronegative. The chain recombines TRBV6-5 with TRBJ2-3; weak D call: TRBD2 (7 bases). DNA of the CDR3: TGTGCCAGCAGTTACGGGGGGGCCGGGACAGATACGCAGTATTTT. Translating gives CASSYGGAGTDTQYF.